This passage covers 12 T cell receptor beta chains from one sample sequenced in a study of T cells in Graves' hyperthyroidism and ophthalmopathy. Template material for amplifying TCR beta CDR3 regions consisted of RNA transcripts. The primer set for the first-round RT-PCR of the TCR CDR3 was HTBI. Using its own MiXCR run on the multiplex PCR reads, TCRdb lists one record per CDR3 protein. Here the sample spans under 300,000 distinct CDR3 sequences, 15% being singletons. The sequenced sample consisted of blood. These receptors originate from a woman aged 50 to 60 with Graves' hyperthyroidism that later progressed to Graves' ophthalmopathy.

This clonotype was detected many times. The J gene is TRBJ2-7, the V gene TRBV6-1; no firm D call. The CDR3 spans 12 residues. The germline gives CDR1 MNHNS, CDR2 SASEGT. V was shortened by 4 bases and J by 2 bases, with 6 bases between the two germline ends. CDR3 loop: CASSVRAYEQYF. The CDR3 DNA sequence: TGTGCCAGCAGTGTACGGGCCTACGAGCAGTACTTC.

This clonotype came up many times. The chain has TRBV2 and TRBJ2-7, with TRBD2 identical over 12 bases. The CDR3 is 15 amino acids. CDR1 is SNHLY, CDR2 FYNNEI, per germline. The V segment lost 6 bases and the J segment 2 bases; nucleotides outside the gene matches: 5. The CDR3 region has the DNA TGTGCCAGCAGGGCCGGACTAGCGGGGACCTACGAGCAGTACTTC. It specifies CASRAGLAGTYEQYF.

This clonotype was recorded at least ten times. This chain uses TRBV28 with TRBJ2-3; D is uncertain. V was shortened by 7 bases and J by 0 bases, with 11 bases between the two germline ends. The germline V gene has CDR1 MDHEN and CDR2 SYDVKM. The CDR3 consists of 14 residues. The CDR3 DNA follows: TGTGCCAGCACAGTAATGGACAGCACAGATACGCAGTATTTT. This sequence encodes CASTVMDSTDTQYF.

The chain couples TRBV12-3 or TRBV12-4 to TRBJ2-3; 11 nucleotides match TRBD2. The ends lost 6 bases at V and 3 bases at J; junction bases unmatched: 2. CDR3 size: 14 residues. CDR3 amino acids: CASRGLADTDTQYF. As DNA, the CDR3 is TGTGCCAGCAGGGGACTAGCGGATACAGATACGCAGTATTTT.

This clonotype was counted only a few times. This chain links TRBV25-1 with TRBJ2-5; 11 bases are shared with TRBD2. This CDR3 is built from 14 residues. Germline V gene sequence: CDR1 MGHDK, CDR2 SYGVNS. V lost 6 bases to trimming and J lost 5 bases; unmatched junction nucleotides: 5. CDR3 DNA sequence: TGTGCCAGCAGACCTAGCGGGAGGTGGGAGACCCAGTACTTC. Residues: CASRPSGRWETQYF.

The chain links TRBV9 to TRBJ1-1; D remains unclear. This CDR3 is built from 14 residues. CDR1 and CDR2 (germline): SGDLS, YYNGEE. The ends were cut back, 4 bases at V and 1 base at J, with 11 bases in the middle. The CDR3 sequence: CASSTQGQNTEAFF. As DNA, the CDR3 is TGTGCCAGCAGCACCCAAGGCCAGAACACTGAAGCTTTCTTT.

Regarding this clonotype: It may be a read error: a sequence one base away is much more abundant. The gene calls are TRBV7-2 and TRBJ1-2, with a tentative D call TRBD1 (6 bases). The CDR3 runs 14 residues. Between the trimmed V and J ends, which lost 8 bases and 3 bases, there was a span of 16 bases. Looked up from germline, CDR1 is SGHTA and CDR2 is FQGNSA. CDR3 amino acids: CASGPRAGDYGYTF. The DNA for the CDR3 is TGTGCCAGCGGCCCGCGGGCAGGGGACTATGGCTACACCTTC.

This chain's CDR3 is CASSSGVGYEQYF. CDR3 bases: TGCGCCAGCAGCAGCGGGGTAGGTTACGAGCAGTACTTC. The chain has TRBV4-1 and TRBJ2-7, with 7 bases aligning to TRBD2. Per germline, CDR1 MGHRA and CDR2 YSYEKL. The length of the CDR3 is 13 residues. J lost 4 bases, V lost 5 bases, and 5 bases had no gene match.

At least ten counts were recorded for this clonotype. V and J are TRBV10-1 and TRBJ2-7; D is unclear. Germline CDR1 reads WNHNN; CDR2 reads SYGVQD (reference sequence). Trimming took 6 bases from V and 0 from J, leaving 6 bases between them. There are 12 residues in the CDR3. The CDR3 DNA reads TGCGCCAGCAGCGCTTCCTCCTACGAGCAGTACTTC. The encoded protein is CASSASSYEQYF.

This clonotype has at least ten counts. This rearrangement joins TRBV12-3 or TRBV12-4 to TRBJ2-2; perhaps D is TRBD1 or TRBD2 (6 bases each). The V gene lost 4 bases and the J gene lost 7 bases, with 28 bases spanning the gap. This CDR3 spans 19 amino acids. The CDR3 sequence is CASSSPLGGGWVFGGELFF. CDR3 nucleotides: TGTGCCAGCAGTTCACCCCTCGGAGGGGGATGGGTCTTTGGCGGGGAGCTGTTTTTT.

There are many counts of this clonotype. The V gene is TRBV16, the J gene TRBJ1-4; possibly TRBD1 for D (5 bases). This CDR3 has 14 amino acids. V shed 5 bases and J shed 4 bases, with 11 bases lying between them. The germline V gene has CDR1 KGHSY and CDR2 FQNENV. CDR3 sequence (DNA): TGTGCCAGCAGCACCGGGACGCGTAATGAAAAACTGTTTTTT. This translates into CASSTGTRNEKLFF.

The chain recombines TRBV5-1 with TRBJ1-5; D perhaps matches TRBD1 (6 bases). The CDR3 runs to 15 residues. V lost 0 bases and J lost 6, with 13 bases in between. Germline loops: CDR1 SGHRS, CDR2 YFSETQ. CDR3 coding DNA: TGCGCCAGCAGCTTGGACTCAGGGGCGGGTCAGCCCCAGCATTTT. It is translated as CASSLDSGAGQPQHF.